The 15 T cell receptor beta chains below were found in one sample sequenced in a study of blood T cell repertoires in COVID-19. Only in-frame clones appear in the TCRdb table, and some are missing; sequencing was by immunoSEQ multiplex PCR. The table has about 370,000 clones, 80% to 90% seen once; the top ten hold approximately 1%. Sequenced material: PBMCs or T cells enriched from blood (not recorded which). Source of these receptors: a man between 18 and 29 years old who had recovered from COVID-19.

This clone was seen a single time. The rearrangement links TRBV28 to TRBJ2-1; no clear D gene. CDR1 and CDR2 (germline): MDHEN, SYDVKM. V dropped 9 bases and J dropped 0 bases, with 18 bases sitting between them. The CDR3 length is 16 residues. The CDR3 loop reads CASTAEMYRSYNEQFF. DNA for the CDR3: TGTGCCAGTACCGCGGAAATGTACCGCTCCTACAATGAGCAGTTCTTC.

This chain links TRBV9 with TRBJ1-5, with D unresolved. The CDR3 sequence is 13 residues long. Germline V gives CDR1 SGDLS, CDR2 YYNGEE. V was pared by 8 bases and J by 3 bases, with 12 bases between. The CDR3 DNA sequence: TGTGCCAGTTCGGTCCGGGACAATCAGCCCCAGCATTTT. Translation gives CASSVRDNQPQHF.

The chain's CDR3 is CASTPGQTRPNYGYTF. The CDR3 DNA reads as TGTGCCAGCACCCCGGGACAGACCAGGCCTAACTATGGCTACACCTTC. The chain has TRBV19 and TRBJ1-2, with 7 bases fitting TRBD1. The germline gives CDR1 LNHDA, CDR2 SQIVND (reference sequence). This CDR3 is 16 amino acids long. J lost 0 bases, V lost 9 bases, and 13 bases had no gene match.

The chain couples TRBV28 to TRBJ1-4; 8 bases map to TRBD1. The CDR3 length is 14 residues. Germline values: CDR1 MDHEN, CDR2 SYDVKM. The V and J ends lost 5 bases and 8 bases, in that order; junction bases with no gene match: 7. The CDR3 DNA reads TGTGCCAGCAGTCTCAGGGGGCTGAGGGAAAAACTGTTTTTT. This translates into CASSLRGLREKLFF.

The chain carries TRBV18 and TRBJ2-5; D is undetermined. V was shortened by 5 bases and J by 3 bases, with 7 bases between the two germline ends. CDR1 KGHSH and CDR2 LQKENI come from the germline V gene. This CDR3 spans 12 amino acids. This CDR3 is CASSYFEETQYF. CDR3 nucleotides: TGTGCCAGCTCATACTTCGAAGAGACCCAGTACTTC.

CDR3 loop: CASSVRTGISSYNEQFF. Here the CDR3 DNA reads TGTGCCAGCAGCGTGCGGACAGGGATAAGCTCCTACAATGAGCAGTTCTTC. The V and J genes are TRBV9 and TRBJ2-1; 8 bases are a match to TRBD1. The length of the CDR3 is 17 residues. V dropped 2 bases and J dropped 0; count of bases not matched to a gene: 7. Germline V gene lookup returns CDR1 SGDLS and CDR2 YYNGEE.

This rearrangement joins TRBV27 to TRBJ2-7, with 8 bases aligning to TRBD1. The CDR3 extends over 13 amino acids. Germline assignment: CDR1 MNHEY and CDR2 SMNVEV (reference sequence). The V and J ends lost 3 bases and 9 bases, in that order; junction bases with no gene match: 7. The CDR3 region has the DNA TGTGCCAGCAGTTTTCGACAGGGGACGGTGCAGTACTTC. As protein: CASSFRQGTVQYF.

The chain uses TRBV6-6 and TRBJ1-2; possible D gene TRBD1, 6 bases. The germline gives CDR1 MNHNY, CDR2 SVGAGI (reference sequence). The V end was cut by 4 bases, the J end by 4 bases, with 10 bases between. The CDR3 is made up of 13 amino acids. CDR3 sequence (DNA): TGTGCCAGCAGTTTATCCAGGGGCTATGGCTACACCTTC. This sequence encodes CASSLSRGYGYTF.

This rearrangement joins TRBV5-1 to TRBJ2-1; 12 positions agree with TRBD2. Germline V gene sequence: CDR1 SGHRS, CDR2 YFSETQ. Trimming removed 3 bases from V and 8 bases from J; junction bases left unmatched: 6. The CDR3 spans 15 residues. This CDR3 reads CASSSKTSGSDEQFF. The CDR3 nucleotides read TGCGCCAGCAGCTCGAAGACTAGCGGGAGCGATGAGCAGTTCTTC.

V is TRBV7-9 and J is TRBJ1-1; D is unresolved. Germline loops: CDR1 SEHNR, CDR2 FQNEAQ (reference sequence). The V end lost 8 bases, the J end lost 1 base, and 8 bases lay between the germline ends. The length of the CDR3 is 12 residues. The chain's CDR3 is CASRRSNTEAFF. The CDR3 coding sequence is TGTGCCAGCCGGAGGTCGAACACTGAAGCTTTCTTT.

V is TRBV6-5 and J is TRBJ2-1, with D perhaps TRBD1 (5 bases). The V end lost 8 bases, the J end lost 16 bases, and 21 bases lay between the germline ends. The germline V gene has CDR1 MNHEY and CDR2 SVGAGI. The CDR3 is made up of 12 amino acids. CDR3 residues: CASGKVGHRQFF. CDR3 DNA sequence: TGTGCCAGCGGGAAAGTAGGACATCGGCAATTCTTC.

The chain's CDR3 is CASRTYGSGGGEAFF. DNA of the CDR3: TGTGCCAGTAGGACCTACGGCTCGGGTGGTGGTGAAGCTTTCTTT. The rearrangement uses TRBV19 and TRBJ1-1; D is unclear. The V gene's germline CDR1 is LNHDA and CDR2 SQIVND (reference sequence). The CDR3 extends over 15 amino acids. Trimming shortened V by 6 bases and J by 7 bases, and 21 bases separated the two germline ends. Full variable domain (rest looked up from reference TRBV19 and TRBJ1-1): DGGITQSPKYLFRKEGQNVTLSCEQNLNHDAMYWYRQDPGQGLRLIYYSQIVNDFQKGDIAEGYSVSREKKESFPLTVTSAQKNPTAFYLCASRTYGSGGGEAFFGQGTRLTVV.

CDR3 residues: CASRQTPGQGDHIQYF. The CDR3, as DNA: TGTGCCAGCAGACAAACGCCGGGACAGGGGGATCACATTCAGTACTTC. The genes are TRBV28 and TRBJ2-4; 11 positions match TRBD1. In germline, CDR1 is MDHEN, CDR2 SYDVKM. The trim removed 6 bases at V and 8 bases at J, leaving 12 bases unmatched. The CDR3 covers 16 residues.

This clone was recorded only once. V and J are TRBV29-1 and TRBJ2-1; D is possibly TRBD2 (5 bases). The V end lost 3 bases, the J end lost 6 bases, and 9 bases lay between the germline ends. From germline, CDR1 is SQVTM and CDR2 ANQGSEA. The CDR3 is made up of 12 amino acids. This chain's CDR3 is CSVEGASNEQFF. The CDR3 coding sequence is TGCAGCGTTGAGGGAGCGAGCAATGAGCAGTTCTTC.

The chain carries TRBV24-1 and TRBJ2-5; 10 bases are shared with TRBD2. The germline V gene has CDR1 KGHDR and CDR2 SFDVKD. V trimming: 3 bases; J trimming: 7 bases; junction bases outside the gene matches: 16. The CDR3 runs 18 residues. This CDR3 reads CATSDRPQLAGLGMTQYF. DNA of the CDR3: TGTGCCACCAGTGATCGCCCCCAACTAGCGGGGCTGGGAATGACCCAGTACTTC.